This entry lists 14 T cell receptor beta chains sequenced from one sample in a study of shared clonotypes between healthy human individuals. Profiled with immunoSEQ multiplex PCR; TCRdb holds only in-frame clones, not every one. The sample holds hundreds of thousands of clones, roughly 95% seen once. Sequencing was performed on naive CD4+ T cells sorted from blood. Subset indicated: CD45RA+ positively selected. These receptors all come from a woman in her thirties in good health.

This chain links TRBV6-6 with TRBJ2-1, with a weak D call TRBD1 (6 bases). The germline V and J ends were trimmed by 6 bases and 9 bases, with 15 bases remaining between them. Germline loops: CDR1 MNHNY, CDR2 SVGAGI (reference sequence). The CDR3 runs to 13 residues. CDR3 in DNA: TGTGCCAGCAGCTTACAGGGATCCGGTGAGCAGTTCTTC. Translated, it gives CASSLQGSGEQFF.

CDR3 DNA: TGTGCCAGTACCCAAGCTGGTAGCGGGAGAGTTGGGGCCAACGTCCTGACTTTC. It translates to CASTQAGSGRVGANVLTF. The rearrangement joins TRBV19 to TRBJ2-6; TRBD2 matches at 9 bases. Germline CDR1 reads LNHDA; CDR2 reads SQIVND (reference sequence). CDR3 length equals 18 residues. Trimming at V came to 7 bases and at J to 3 bases, leaving 13 bases not matched to a gene.

The genes are TRBV28 and TRBJ1-4; D is ambiguous. In germline, CDR1 is MDHEN, CDR2 SYDVKM. This CDR3 contains 15 residues. The germline V and J ends were trimmed by 2 bases and 6 bases, with 13 bases remaining between them. The CDR3: CASSLVGNSDEKLFF. The CDR3 nucleotides read TGTGCCAGCAGTTTAGTTGGCAATTCCGATGAAAAACTGTTTTTT.

The gene calls are TRBV5-1 and TRBJ2-1; D not certain. Germline values: CDR1 SGHRS, CDR2 YFSETQ. The V end was cut by 9 bases, the J end by 8 bases, with 12 bases between. This CDR3 region has 11 residues. CDR3 nucleotide sequence: TGCGCCACTAGGTCCCGGGATGAGCAGTTCTTC. It encodes CATRSRDEQFF. The full variable domain, its missing parts supplied by reference TRBV5-1 and TRBJ2-1, is KAGVTQTPRYLIKTRGQQVTLSCSPISGHRSVSWYQQTPGQGLQFLFEYFSETQRNKGNFPGRFSGRQFSNSRSEMNVSTLELGDSALYLCATRSRDEQFFGPGTRLTVL.

The chain links TRBV9 to TRBJ2-1; TRBD2 matches 10 bases. V lost 2 bases, J lost 4 bases, and 3 bases stayed unmatched. This CDR3 contains 15 residues. Germline V CDR1 and CDR2: SGDLS, YYNGEE. The CDR3 DNA is TGTGCCAGCAGCGTTAGCGGGAGGTCTTACAATGAGCAGTTCTTC. Protein: CASSVSGRSYNEQFF.

As regards this clone: Other DNA sequences of this sample code for an identical CDR3. The CDR3 nucleotides read TGTGCCAGCTCACCACCGACAGACTATGGCTACACCTTC. This codes for CASSPPTDYGYTF. This chain links TRBV18 with TRBJ1-2; maybe TRBD1 (5 bases). CDR1 and CDR2 (germline): KGHSH, LQKENI. The CDR3 runs 13 residues. Trimming took 0 bases from V and 3 from J, leaving 5 bases between them.

The V call is TRBV30, the J call TRBJ1-3, with D maybe TRBD1 (6 bases). Between the trimmed V and J ends, which lost 7 bases and 4 bases, there was a span of 17 bases. There are 14 residues in the CDR3. CDR1 GTSNPN and CDR2 SVGIG come from the germline V gene (reference sequence). The CDR3 reads CAFIWGAGGNTIYF. The CDR3 nucleotides are TGTGCCTTCATTTGGGGGGCAGGAGGAAACACCATATATTTT.

This chain joins TRBV7-9 and TRBJ1-3, with TRBD1 matching 7 bases. The length of the CDR3 is 17 residues. The J segment lost 4 bases and the V segment lost 4 bases, leaving 13 bases of the junction unmatched. CDR1 is SEHNR, CDR2 FQNEAQ, per germline (reference sequence). The CDR3 bases are TGTGCCAGCAGCTCCGACCCTGGGACAGCAGAAGGAAACACCATATATTTT. Its translation is CASSSDPGTAEGNTIYF.

The chain employs TRBV9 and TRBJ2-5; 9 bases match TRBD2. Germline V CDR1 and CDR2: SGDLS, YYNGEE. The CDR3 has 15 amino acids. The ends lost 4 bases at V and 3 bases at J; junction bases unmatched: 7. This CDR3 reads CASSQRGDPKETQYF. CDR3 nucleotides: TGTGCCAGCAGCCAGCGGGGGGACCCGAAAGAGACCCAGTACTTC.

This clone came up once. The gene calls are TRBV29-1 and TRBJ2-7; a weak D match, TRBD2 (6 bases). V was shortened by 6 bases and J by 4 bases, with 13 bases between the two germline ends. Germline V gene lookup returns CDR1 SQVTM and CDR2 ANQGSEA. The length of the CDR3 is 12 residues. CDR3 protein: CSVTEGRYEQYF. As DNA, the CDR3 is TGCAGCGTAACGGAGGGCCGTTACGAGCAGTACTTC.

This clone has a single count. The V call is TRBV7-8, the J call TRBJ1-3, with a weak D call TRBD1 (5 bases). This CDR3 region has 16 residues. The V end was cut by 1 base, the J end by 0 bases, with 10 bases between. Per the germline V gene, CDR1 is SGHVS and CDR2 is FQNEAQ. CDR3 coding DNA: TGTGCCAGCAGCTTAGGGGGACGGTCCTCTGGAAACACCATATATTTT. Translation: CASSLGGRSSGNTIYF.

The CDR3, as DNA: TGTGCCAGCATTGGGAGAAGGGCAGATACGCAGTATTTT. Translation: CASIGRRADTQYF. The V and J genes are TRBV28 and TRBJ2-3; perhaps TRBD2 as D (5 bases). Trimming shortened V by 7 bases and J by 4 bases, and 12 bases separated the two germline ends. Germline values: CDR1 MDHEN, CDR2 SYDVKM. The length of the CDR3 is 13 residues.

This rearrangement joins TRBV5-1 to TRBJ1-2, with unresolved D. Germline lookup yields CDR1 SGHRS and CDR2 YFSETQ. Between the trimmed V and J ends, which lost 0 bases and 4 bases, there was a span of 7 bases. The CDR3 covers 13 residues. CDR3 DNA sequence: TGCGCCAGCAGCTTGGGACGGGGCTATGGCTACACCTTC. It specifies CASSLGRGYGYTF.

This rearrangement joins TRBV28 to TRBJ2-7; a possible D gene is TRBD1 (5 bases). V was shortened by 3 bases and J by 0 bases, with 12 bases between the two germline ends. Per germline, CDR1 MDHEN and CDR2 SYDVKM. CDR3 length: 15 residues. The CDR3 protein is CASSFWGLNSYEQYF. DNA of the CDR3: TGTGCCAGCAGTTTTTGGGGCTTGAACTCCTACGAGCAGTACTTC. The variable domain in full, with the rest retrieved from reference TRBV28 and TRBJ2-7, is DVKVTQSSRYLVKRTGEKVFLECVQDMDHENMFWYRQDPGLGLRLIYFSYDVKMKEKGDIPEGYSVSREKKERFSLILESASTNQTSMYLCASSFWGLNSYEQYFGPGTRLTVT.